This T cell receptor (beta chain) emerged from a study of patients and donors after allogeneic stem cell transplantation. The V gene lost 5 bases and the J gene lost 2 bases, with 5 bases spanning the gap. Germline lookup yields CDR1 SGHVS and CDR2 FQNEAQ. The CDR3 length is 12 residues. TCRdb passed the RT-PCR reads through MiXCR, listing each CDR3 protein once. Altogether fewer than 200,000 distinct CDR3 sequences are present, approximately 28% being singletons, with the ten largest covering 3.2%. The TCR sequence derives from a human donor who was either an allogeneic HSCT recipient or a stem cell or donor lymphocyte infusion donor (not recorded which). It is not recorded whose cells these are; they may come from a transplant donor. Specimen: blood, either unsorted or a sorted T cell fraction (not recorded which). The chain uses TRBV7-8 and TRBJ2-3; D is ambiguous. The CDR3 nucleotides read TGTGCCAGCAGCCTCCTCACAGATACGCAGTATTTT. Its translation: CASSLLTDTQYF.